Given below is one T cell receptor (beta chain) in context. The sample is drawn from a study of CD8 T cells in Susac syndrome. RNA amounts of roughly 0.45 to 1 ug underwent reverse transcription with random hexamers. Coverage of TCR beta CDR3 amplification by immunoSEQ multiplex PCR extended to 54 Vbeta and 13 Jbeta. TCRdb redid the calling of the immunoSEQ multiplex PCR reads with MiXCR, one entry per CDR3 protein. The profile shows around 140,000 distinct CDR3 sequences, 95% of them singletons. CD8+ and CD4+ T cells from blood underwent TCR beta sequencing, which was carried out in a high-throughput format. Negative magnetic isolation gave CD8+ and CD4+ cells; FACS enriched CD8+ TEMRA. V was trimmed by 6 bases and J by 0 bases, leaving 14 bases between them. The CDR3 sequence is 14 residues long. Germline CDR1 SQVTM, CDR2 ANQGSEA.

V and J are TRBV29-1 and TRBJ1-1, with TRBD1 as a possible D gene (5 bases). Material: CD4+ T cells from PBMCs. The TCR originated in a human donor with multiple sclerosis. CDR3 in DNA: TGCAGCGTGAGTAAGGACACCATGAACACTGAAGCTTTCTTT. This gives the protein CSVSKDTMNTEAFF.